The 10 T cell receptor beta chains below were found in one sample sequenced in a study of identifying expanded T cells in peripheral blood. The protocol was immunoSEQ multiplex PCR, while the TCRdb copy is restricted to in-frame clones and leaves out a portion. The table shows about 52,000 clones, with roughly 82% occurring only once. The sample was blood. The source of these receptors is a person aged 18 to 75 in good health.

CDR3 DNA: TGTGCCAGCCGGGGTGCCGGGGAGACCCAGTACTTC. Amino acid sequence: CASRGAGETQYF. The V call is TRBV27, the J call TRBJ2-5; D perhaps matches TRBD2 (5 bases). Per the germline V gene, CDR1 is MNHEY and CDR2 is SMNVEV (reference sequence). The CDR3 is 12 residues long. Trimming shortened V by 8 bases and J by 5 bases, and 12 bases separated the two germline ends.

The chain employs TRBV18 and TRBJ1-6; 9 bases fit TRBD1. The CDR3 sequence is 17 residues long. J gave up 7 bases and V 3 bases, and 10 bases lay outside the gene matches. The germline V gene encodes CDR1 KGHSH and CDR2 LQKENI. CDR3 in amino acids: CASSPGQGNWRNSPLHF. In nucleotides, the CDR3 is TGTGCCAGCTCACCGGGACAGGGCAACTGGAGAAATTCACCCCTCCACTTT.

This chain uses TRBV7-2 with TRBJ2-1; D might be TRBD2 (6 bases). Germline V gene sequence: CDR1 SGHTA, CDR2 FQGNSA. This CDR3 spans 13 amino acids. The V end lost 0 bases, the J end lost 7 bases, and 7 bases lay between the germline ends. CDR3 in DNA: TGTGCCAGCAGCTTAGCGGCGGGAAATGAGCAGTTCTTC. Translation: CASSLAAGNEQFF.

The table lists this clone with a count of one. The chain links TRBV5-1 to TRBJ2-1, with 7 bases that match TRBD2. Per germline, CDR1 SGHRS and CDR2 YFSETQ. CDR3 length: 14 residues. V gave up 1 base and J gave up 6 bases; unmatched junction bases: 4. The DNA of the CDR3 is TGCGCCAGCAGCTTGATGGCTAGCGGCAATGAGCAGTTCTTC. It translates to CASSLMASGNEQFF.

The genes are TRBV2 and TRBJ2-3; D is perhaps TRBD1 (5 bases). The CDR3 runs 15 residues. V was shortened by 8 bases and J by 1 base, with 16 bases between the two germline ends. The germline gives CDR1 SNHLY, CDR2 FYNNEI. Here the CDR3 DNA reads TGTGCCAGCCGTCCAAGGGGCGTACGCACAGATACGCAGTATTTT. Its translation is CASRPRGVRTDTQYF. Supplemented by reference TRBV2 and TRBJ2-3, the full variable domain reads EPEVTQTPSHQVTQMGQEVILRCVPISNHLYFYWYRQILGQKVEFLVSFYNNEISEKSEIFDDQFSVERPDGSNFTLKIRSTKLEDSAMYFCASRPRGVRTDTQYFGPGTRLTVL.

V usage is TRBV9 and J usage is TRBJ1-6; D possibly corresponds to TRBD1 (6 bases). The V and J ends lost 3 bases and 9 bases respectively, with 16 bases between them. Per germline, CDR1 SGDLS and CDR2 YYNGEE. CDR3 size: 15 residues. The CDR3 spells CASSETPGHPSPLHF. The CDR3 DNA reads as TGTGCCAGCAGCGAAACACCGGGACACCCTTCACCCCTCCACTTT.

This chain connects TRBV5-1 to TRBJ2-6, with D hard to call. This CDR3 has 15 residues. Trimming cost V 0 bases and J 2 bases, with 6 bases left between them. Germline CDR1 SGHRS, CDR2 YFSETQ. CDR3 amino acids: CASSLDGTGANVLTF. CDR3 nucleotide sequence: TGCGCCAGCAGCTTGGACGGTACTGGGGCCAACGTCCTGACTTTC.

The chain is built from TRBV18 and TRBJ2-1, with 7 positions matching TRBD2. V lost 3 bases, J lost 4 bases, and 6 bases stayed unmatched. Germline CDR1 KGHSH, CDR2 LQKENI. CDR3 length: 15 residues. CDR3 protein: CASSPRQRGYNEQFF. The CDR3 DNA follows: TGTGCCAGCTCACCCCGACAGCGGGGATACAATGAGCAGTTCTTC.

The chain links TRBV5-8 to TRBJ1-4; D ambiguous. The germline V gene has CDR1 SGHTS and CDR2 YDEGEE. CDR3 length equals 16 residues. V lost 0 bases to trimming and J lost 2 bases, with 11 bases between them. As DNA, the CDR3 is TGTGCCAGCAGCTTGGGGAGGTCGTGGACTAATGAAAAACTGTTTTTT. It translates to CASSLGRSWTNEKLFF.

The V and J genes are TRBV7-5 and TRBJ1-1; TRBD1, the D gene given by the table, was not confirmed from the DNA. TRBV7-5 is a pseudogene locus. This CDR3 region has 15 residues. The CDR3 DNA is TGTGCCAGCAGCTTACCAACAGGAATGAACACTGAAGCTTTCTTT. It translates to CASSLPTGMNTEAFF.